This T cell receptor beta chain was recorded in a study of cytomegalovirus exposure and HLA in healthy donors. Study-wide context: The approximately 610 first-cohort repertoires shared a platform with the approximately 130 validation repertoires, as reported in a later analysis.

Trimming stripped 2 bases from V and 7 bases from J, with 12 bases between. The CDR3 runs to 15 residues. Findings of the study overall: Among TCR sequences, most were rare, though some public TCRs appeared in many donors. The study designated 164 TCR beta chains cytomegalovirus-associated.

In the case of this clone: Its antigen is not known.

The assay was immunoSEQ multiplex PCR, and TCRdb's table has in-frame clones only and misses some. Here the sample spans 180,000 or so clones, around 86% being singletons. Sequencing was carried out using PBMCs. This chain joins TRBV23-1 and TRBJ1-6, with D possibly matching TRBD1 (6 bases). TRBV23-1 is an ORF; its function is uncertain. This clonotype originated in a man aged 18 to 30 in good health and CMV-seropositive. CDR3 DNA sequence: TGCGCCAGCAGTCAAAGGACAGTGAAAAATTCACCCCTCCACTTT. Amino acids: CASSQRTVKNSPLHF.